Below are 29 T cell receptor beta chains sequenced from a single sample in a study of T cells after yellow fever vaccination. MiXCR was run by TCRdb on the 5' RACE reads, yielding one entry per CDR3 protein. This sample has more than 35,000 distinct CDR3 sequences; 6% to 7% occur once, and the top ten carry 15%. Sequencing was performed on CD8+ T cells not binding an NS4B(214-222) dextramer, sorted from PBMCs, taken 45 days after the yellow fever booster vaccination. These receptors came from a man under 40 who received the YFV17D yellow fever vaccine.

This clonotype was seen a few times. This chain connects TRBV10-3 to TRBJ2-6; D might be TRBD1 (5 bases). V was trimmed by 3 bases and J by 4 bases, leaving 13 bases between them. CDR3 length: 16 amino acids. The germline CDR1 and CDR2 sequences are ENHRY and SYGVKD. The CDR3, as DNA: TGTGCCATCAGTGACTGGGGCATATCCGGGGCCAACGTCCTGACTTTC. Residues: CAISDWGISGANVLTF.

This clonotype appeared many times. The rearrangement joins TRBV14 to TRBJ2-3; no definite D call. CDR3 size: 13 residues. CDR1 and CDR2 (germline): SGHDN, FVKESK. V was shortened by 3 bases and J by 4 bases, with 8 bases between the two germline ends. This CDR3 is CASSQTRPDTQYF. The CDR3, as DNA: TGTGCCAGCAGCCAGACCAGACCAGATACGCAGTATTTT.

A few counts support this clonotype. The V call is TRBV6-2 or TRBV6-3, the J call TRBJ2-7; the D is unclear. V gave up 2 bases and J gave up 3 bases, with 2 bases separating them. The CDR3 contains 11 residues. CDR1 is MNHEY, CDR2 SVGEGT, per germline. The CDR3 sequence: CASSYLYEQYF. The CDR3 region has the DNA TGTGCCAGCAGTTACCTCTACGAGCAGTACTTC.

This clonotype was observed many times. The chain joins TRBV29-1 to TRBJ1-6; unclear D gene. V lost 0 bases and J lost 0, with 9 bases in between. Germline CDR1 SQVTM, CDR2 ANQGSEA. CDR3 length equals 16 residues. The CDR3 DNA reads TGCAGCGTTGAAGATAGCAAAAGCTCCTATAATTCACCCCTCCACTTT. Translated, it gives CSVEDSKSSYNSPLHF.

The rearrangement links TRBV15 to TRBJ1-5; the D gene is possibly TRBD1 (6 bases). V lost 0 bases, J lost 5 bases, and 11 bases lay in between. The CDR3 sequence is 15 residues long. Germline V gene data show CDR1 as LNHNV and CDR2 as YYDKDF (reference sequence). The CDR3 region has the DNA TGTGCCACCAGCAGAGATTCGGGGGGCTATCAGCCCCAGCATTTT. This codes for CATSRDSGGYQPQHF. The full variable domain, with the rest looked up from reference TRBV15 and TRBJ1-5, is DAMVIQNPRYQVTQFGKPVTLSCSQTLNHNVMYWYQQKSSQAPKLLFHYYDKDFNNEADTPDNFQSRRPNTSFCFLDIRSPGLGDTAMYLCATSRDSGGYQPQHFGDGTRLSIL.

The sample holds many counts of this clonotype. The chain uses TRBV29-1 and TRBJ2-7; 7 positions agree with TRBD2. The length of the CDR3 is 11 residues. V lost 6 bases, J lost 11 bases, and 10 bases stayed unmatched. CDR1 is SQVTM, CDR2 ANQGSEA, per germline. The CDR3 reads CSVRLPAGEYF. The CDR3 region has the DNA TGCAGCGTCCGACTCCCTGCGGGGGAGTACTTC.

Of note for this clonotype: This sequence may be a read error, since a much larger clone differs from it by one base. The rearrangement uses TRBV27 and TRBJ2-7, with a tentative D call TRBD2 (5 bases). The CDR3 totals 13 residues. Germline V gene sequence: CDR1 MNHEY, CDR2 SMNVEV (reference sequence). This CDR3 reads CANSYGENYEQYF. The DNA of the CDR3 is TGTGCCAACAGTTACGGGGAGAACTACGAGCAGTACTTC.

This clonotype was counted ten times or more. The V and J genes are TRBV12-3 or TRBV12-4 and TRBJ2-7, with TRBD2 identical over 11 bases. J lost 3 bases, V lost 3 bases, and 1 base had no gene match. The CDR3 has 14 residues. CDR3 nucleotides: TGTGCCAGCAGTTTCGGGACTAGCGGCTACGAGCAGTACTTC. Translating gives CASSFGTSGYEQYF.

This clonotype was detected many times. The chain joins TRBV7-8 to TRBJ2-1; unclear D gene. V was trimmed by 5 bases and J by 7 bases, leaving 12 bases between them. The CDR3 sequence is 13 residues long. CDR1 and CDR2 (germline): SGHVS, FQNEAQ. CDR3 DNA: TGTGCCAGCAGCCAGTCTTGGGGTAATGAGCAGTTCTTC. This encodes CASSQSWGNEQFF.

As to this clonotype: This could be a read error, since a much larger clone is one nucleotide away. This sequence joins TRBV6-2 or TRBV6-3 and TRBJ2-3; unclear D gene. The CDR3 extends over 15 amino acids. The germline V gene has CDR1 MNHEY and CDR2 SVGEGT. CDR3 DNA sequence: TGTACCAGCAGACGGTTAGCCTTAAGCACAGATACGCAGTATTTT. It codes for CTSRRLALSTDTQYF.

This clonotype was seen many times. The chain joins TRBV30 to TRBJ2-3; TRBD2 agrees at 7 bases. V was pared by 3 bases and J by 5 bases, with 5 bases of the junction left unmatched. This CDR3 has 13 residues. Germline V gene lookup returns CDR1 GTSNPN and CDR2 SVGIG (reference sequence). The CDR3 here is CAWSPGRGDTQYF. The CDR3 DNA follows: TGTGCCTGGAGCCCAGGGAGGGGAGATACGCAGTATTTT.

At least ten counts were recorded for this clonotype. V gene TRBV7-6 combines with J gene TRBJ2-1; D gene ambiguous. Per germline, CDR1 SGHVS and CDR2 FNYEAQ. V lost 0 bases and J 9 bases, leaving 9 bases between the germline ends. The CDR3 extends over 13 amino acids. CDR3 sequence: CASSLAYVREQFF. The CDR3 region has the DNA TGTGCCAGCAGCTTAGCGTATGTCCGTGAGCAGTTCTTC.

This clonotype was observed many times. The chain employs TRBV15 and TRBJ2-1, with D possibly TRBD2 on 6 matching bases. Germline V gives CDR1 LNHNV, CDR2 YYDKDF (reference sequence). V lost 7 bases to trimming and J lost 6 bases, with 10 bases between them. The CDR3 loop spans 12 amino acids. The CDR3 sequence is CATNSGVNEQFF. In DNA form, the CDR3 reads TGTGCCACCAATTCGGGAGTCAATGAGCAGTTCTTC.

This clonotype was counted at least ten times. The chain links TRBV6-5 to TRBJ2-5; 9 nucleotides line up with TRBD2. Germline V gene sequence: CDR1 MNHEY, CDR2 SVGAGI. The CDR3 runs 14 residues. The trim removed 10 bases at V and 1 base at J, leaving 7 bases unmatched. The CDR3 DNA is TGTGCCACCATAGAGCGGGAGGCCCAAGAGACCCAGTACTTC. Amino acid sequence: CATIEREAQETQYF.

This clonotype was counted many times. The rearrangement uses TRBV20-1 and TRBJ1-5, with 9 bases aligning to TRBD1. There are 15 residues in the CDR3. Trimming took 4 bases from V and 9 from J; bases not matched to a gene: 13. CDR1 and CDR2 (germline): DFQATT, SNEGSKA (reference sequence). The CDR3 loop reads CSATTLGQGSSPQHF. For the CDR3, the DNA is TGCAGTGCTACCACCTTGGGACAGGGTAGTTCGCCCCAGCATTTT.

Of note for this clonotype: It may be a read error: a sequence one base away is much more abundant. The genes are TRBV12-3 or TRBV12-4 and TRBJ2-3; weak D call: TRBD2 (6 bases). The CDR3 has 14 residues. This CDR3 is CATSRLVRADTQYF. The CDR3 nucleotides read TGTGCCACCAGTAGACTAGTAAGGGCAGATACGCAGTATTTT.

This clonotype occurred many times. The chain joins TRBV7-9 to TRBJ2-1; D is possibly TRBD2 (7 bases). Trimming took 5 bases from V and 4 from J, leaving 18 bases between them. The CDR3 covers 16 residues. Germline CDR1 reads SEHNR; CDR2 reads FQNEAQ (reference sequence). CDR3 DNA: TGTGCCAGCAGCCCTAGGGGGGGGACTGATTACAATGAGCAGTTCTTC. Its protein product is CASSPRGGTDYNEQFF. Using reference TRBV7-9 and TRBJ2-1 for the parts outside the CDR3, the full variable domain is DTGVSQNPRHKITKRGQNVTFRCDPISEHNRLYWYRQTLGQGPEFLTYFQNEAQLEKSRLLSDRFSAERPKGSFSTLEIQRTEQGDSAMYLCASSPRGGTDYNEQFFGPGTRLTVL.

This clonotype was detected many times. This chain's CDR3 is CASSPGDLTTYF. CDR3 DNA sequence: TGTGCCAGCAGTCCGGGAGACCTTACCACCTACTTC. The V and J genes are TRBV27 and TRBJ2-7; a weak D match, TRBD2 (6 bases). Germline values: CDR1 MNHEY, CDR2 SMNVEV (reference sequence). V dropped 5 bases and J dropped 13 bases, with 18 bases sitting between them. The CDR3 has 12 residues.

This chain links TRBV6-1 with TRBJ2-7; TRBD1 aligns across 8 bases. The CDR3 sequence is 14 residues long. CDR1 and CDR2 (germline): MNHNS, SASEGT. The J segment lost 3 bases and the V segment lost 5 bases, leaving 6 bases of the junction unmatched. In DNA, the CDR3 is TGTGCCAGCAGTCAGGGGGCCGCGAGCTACGAGCAGTACTTC. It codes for CASSQGAASYEQYF.

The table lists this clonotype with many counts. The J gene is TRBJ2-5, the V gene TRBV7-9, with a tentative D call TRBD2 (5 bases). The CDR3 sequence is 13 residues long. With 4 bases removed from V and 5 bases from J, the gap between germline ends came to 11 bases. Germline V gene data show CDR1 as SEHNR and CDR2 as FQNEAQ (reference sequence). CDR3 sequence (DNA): TGTGCCAGCAGCTCTGACGGGAATGAGACCCAGTACTTC. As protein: CASSSDGNETQYF.

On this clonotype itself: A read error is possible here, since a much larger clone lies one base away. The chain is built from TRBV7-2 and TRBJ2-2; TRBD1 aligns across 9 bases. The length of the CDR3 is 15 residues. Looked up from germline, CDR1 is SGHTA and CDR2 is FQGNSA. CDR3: CASSSTGGYTGELLF. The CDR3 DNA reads TGTGCCAGCAGCTCCACAGGGGGCTATACCGGGGAGCTGCTTTTT.

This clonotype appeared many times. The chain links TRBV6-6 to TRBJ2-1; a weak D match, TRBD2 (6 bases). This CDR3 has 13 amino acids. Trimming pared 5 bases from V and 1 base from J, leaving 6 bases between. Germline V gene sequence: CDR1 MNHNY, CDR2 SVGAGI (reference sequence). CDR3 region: CASSGGSYNEQFF. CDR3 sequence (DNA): TGTGCCAGCAGTGGAGGGTCCTACAATGAGCAGTTCTTC.

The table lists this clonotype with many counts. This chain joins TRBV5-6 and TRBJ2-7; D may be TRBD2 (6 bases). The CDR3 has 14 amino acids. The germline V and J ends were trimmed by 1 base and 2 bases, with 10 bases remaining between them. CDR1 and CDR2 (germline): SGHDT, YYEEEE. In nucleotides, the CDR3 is TGTGCCAGCAGCTTGTGGGGACTTCCCTACGAGCAGTACTTC. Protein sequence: CASSLWGLPYEQYF.

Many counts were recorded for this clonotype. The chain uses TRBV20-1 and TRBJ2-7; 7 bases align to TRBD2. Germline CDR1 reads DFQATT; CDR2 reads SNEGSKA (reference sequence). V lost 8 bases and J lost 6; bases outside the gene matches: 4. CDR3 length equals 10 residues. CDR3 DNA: TGCAGTAGCGGGATGGTCGAGCAGTACTTC. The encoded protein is CSSGMVEQYF.

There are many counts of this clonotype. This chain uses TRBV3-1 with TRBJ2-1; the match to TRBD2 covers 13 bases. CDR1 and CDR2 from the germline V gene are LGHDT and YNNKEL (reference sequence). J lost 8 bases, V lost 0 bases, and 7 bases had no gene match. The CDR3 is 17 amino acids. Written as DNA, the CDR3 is TGTGCCAGCAGCCAAGATGCCGCCGGACTAGCGGGAGATGAGCAGTTCTTC. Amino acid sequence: CASSQDAAGLAGDEQFF.

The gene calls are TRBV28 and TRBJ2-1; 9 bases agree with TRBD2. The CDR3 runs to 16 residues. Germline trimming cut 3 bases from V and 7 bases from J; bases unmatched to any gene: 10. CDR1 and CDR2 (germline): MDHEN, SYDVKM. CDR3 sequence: CASSFSGGRARNEQFF. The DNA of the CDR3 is TGTGCCAGCAGTTTTTCGGGCGGGAGGGCCCGGAATGAGCAGTTCTTC.

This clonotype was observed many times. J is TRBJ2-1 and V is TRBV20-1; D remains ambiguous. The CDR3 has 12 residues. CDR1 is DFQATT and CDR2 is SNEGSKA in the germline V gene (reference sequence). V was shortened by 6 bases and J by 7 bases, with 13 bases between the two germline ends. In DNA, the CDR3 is TGCAGTGCCCAAGTAGCTGGGAATGAGCAGTTCTTC. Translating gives CSAQVAGNEQFF.

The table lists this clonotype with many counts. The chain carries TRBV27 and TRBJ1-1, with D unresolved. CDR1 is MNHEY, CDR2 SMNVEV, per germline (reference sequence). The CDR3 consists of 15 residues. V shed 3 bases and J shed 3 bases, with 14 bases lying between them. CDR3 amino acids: CASSFFRPGYTEAFF. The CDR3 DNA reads TGTGCCAGCAGTTTTTTTCGACCAGGTTACACTGAAGCTTTCTTT.

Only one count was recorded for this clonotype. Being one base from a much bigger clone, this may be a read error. The CDR3 nucleotides read TGTGCCAGCAGCGAAAACCGGGACAGTATTAGGGATGAGCAGTTCTTC. Residues: CASSENRDSIRDEQFF. The chain combines TRBV9 with TRBJ2-1, with 7 bases identical to TRBD1. The CDR3 has 16 amino acids. J gave up 8 bases and V 3 bases, and 14 bases lay outside the gene matches. In germline, CDR1 is SGDLS, CDR2 YYNGEE.